Listed here are 23 T cell receptor beta chains from one sample, sequenced in a study of Tregs in tolerant kidney transplant recipients. Sequencing used immunoSEQ multiplex PCR; TCRdb keeps in-frame clones, though not all of them. This sample has 95,000 or so clones, with 80% to 95% found just once. Recipients received nonmyeloablative bone marrow transplants from related graft donors, with transient mixed chimerism. The input for sequencing was CD4+ T cells from blood (PBMCs), taken 12 months after the transplant. The receptors were sampled from a human patient who received a combined kidney and bone marrow transplant. The graft donor may be the source of some T cells.

This sequence joins TRBV4-3 and TRBJ2-7; 11 bases fit TRBD2. This CDR3 spans 18 amino acids. Germline V CDR1 and CDR2: LGHNA, YSLEER. With 2 bases clipped from V and 0 bases from J, the junction kept 9 bases outside the gene matches. CDR3 coding DNA: TGCGCCAGCAGCCAATATGGGACTAGCGGAGGGAGCTCCTACGAGCAGTACTTC. This gives the protein CASSQYGTSGGSSYEQYF.

The chain carries TRBV10-3 and TRBJ1-2, with D possibly matching TRBD1 (5 bases). Germline CDR1 is ENHRY and CDR2 is SYGVKD. V dropped 4 bases and J dropped 4 bases, with 13 bases sitting between them. The CDR3 totals 14 residues. The CDR3 sequence: CAISAPGHSYGYTF. The DNA of the CDR3 is TGTGCCATCAGTGCCCCAGGGCACTCCTATGGCTACACCTTC.

This chain joins TRBV4-3 and TRBJ2-1; TRBD1 is a possible D gene (5 bases). The V end lost 0 bases, the J end lost 5 bases, and 8 bases lay between the germline ends. The CDR3 spans 14 residues. Germline V gene data show CDR1 as LGHNA and CDR2 as YSLEER. The CDR3 is CASSQEGPDNEQFF. The CDR3 coding sequence is TGCGCCAGCAGCCAAGAGGGGCCGGACAATGAGCAGTTCTTC.

The V gene is TRBV27, the J gene TRBJ1-2, with TRBD1 matching 8 bases. Germline CDR1 MNHEY, CDR2 SMNVEV (reference sequence). CDR3 length equals 17 residues. V shed 5 bases and J 1 base; nucleotides not matched to a gene: 12. CDR3 region: CASSARGLGYINYGYTF. In DNA, the CDR3 is TGTGCCAGCAGTGCCAGGGGGCTGGGTTACATTAACTATGGCTACACCTTC.

This clone appeared a single time. This chain connects TRBV4-1 to TRBJ2-1; 10 bases map to TRBD2. Trimming cost V 5 bases and J 6 bases; bases outside gene matches: 10. The CDR3 length is 16 residues. Germline CDR1 is MGHRA and CDR2 is YSYEKL. CDR3 protein: CASSSEVLAGRNEQFF. The DNA of the CDR3 is TGCGCCAGCAGCTCGGAGGTACTAGCGGGGCGCAATGAGCAGTTCTTC.

The J gene is TRBJ2-1, the V gene TRBV4-2; 8 nucleotides line up with TRBD2. This CDR3 is built from 17 residues. The J segment lost 9 bases and the V segment lost 4 bases, leaving 17 bases of the junction unmatched. Germline CDR1 is LGHNA and CDR2 is YNFKEQ. The DNA of the CDR3 is TGTGCCAGCAGCCCGGGATCACTAGCGGAGGGGCTAGTTGAGCAGTTCTTC. This encodes CASSPGSLAEGLVEQFF.

The chain is built from TRBV7-2 and TRBJ2-3; D uncertain. The CDR3 consists of 12 residues. Germline assignment: CDR1 SGHTA and CDR2 FQGNSA. V was clipped by 2 bases and J by 8 bases, with 8 bases between them. The CDR3, as DNA: TGTGCCAGCAGCTTATTACCGGGTACGCAGTATTTT. It specifies CASSLLPGTQYF.

This clone was counted once. J is TRBJ2-1 and V is TRBV27; D call uncertain. With 3 bases removed from V and 0 bases from J, the gap between germline ends came to 6 bases. Germline V lookup: CDR1 MNHEY, CDR2 SMNVEV (reference sequence). The CDR3 covers 14 residues. The CDR3 is CASSFMSSYNEQFF. The DNA of the CDR3 is TGTGCCAGCAGTTTTATGAGCTCCTACAATGAGCAGTTCTTC.

V gene TRBV4-1 combines with J gene TRBJ2-7; 9 bases line up with TRBD2. Unmatched junction bases numbered 9, after V lost 3 bases and J lost 3 bases. The germline V gene has CDR1 MGHRA and CDR2 YSYEKL. The CDR3 totals 16 residues. In nucleotides, the CDR3 is TGCGCCAGCAGCCATTCTCGGACTAGCGAAGACTACGAGCAGTACTTC. Translation: CASSHSRTSEDYEQYF.

The genes are TRBV19 and TRBJ2-5; possible D gene TRBD1, 7 bases. Deletions cut 3 bases from V and 2 bases from J, with 13 bases between. The CDR3 contains 15 residues. Germline lookup yields CDR1 LNHDA and CDR2 SQIVND (reference sequence). The CDR3 loop reads CASSIGGTVQETQYF. Written as DNA, the CDR3 is TGTGCCAGTAGTATCGGCGGGACAGTTCAAGAGACCCAGTACTTC.

The chain has TRBV2 and TRBJ1-4, with 7 nucleotides matching TRBD1. Trimming took 5 bases from V and 1 from J; bases not matched to a gene: 1. Per germline, CDR1 SNHLY and CDR2 FYNNEI. The CDR3 covers 14 residues. In DNA, the CDR3 is TGTGCCAGCAGTCAGGGGGGAACTAATGAAAAACTGTTTTTT. The encoded protein is CASSQGGTNEKLFF.

The chain has TRBV29-1 and TRBJ2-3; 8 bases agree with TRBD2. The CDR3 extends over 14 amino acids. CDR1 is SQVTM and CDR2 is ANQGSEA in the germline V gene. Trimming at V came to 7 bases and at J to 6 bases, leaving 12 bases not matched to a gene. CDR3 protein: CSALGAGVRDTQYF. CDR3 sequence (DNA): TGCAGCGCCCTGGGAGCGGGGGTCCGGGATACGCAGTATTTT.

The rearrangement links TRBV4-1 to TRBJ2-7; 11 bases align to TRBD1. The CDR3 sequence is 14 residues long. V was pared by 3 bases and J by 5 bases, with 3 bases of the junction left unmatched. Germline CDR1 reads MGHRA; CDR2 reads YSYEKL. DNA of the CDR3: TGCGCCAGCAGCCACCGGGACAGGGGGGACGAGCAGTACTTC. Protein: CASSHRDRGDEQYF.

The chain combines TRBV5-4 with TRBJ1-3; no definite D call. The V gene lost 3 bases and the J gene lost 4 bases, with 14 bases spanning the gap. The CDR3 contains 15 residues. Germline CDR1 is SGHNT and CDR2 is YYREEE (reference sequence). The CDR3: CASSSATENGNTIYF. CDR3 nucleotides: TGTGCCAGCAGCTCCGCAACAGAGAACGGAAACACCATATATTTT.

The chain links TRBV7-3 to TRBJ2-5, with no clear D. Germline loops: CDR1 SGHTA, CDR2 FQGTGA. The CDR3 runs 14 residues. Trimming left V 5 bases short and J 4 bases short, with 14 bases between. For the CDR3, the DNA is TGTGCCAGCAGCCAAAACGTAGCCTCAGAGACCCAGTACTTC. Its protein product is CASSQNVASETQYF.

V is TRBV4-2 and J is TRBJ2-3; 9 nucleotides agree with TRBD2. The V and J ends lost 3 bases and 5 bases, in that order; junction bases with no gene match: 9. Germline V gene lookup returns CDR1 LGHNA and CDR2 YNFKEQ. The CDR3 is 16 residues long. The CDR3 region is CASSHQWRGGEDTQYF. The CDR3, as DNA: TGTGCCAGCAGCCACCAATGGCGCGGGGGGGAAGATACGCAGTATTTT.

V usage is TRBV9 and J usage is TRBJ2-7; TRBD1 might be the D (6 bases). This CDR3 has 15 residues. Per germline, CDR1 SGDLS and CDR2 YYNGEE. V dropped 0 bases and J dropped 4 bases, with 14 bases sitting between them. The CDR3 protein is CASSVEWGPPYEQYF. As DNA, the CDR3 is TGTGCCAGCAGCGTAGAATGGGGGCCCCCATACGAGCAGTACTTC.

The CDR3 loop reads CASSPNRVGETQYF. Written as DNA, the CDR3 is TGTGCCAGCAGTCCAAACCGGGTAGGCGAGACCCAGTACTTC. The V and J genes are TRBV11-3 and TRBJ2-5; D unclear. This CDR3 has 14 residues. Deletions cut 6 bases from V and 5 bases from J, with 16 bases between. Germline V gene lookup returns CDR1 SGHNT and CDR2 YENEEA.

This chain uses TRBV9 with TRBJ2-5, with TRBD2 matching 7 bases. The J segment lost 5 bases and the V segment lost 4 bases, leaving 8 bases of the junction unmatched. The CDR3 spans 14 residues. Germline V CDR1 and CDR2: SGDLS, YYNGEE. In DNA form, the CDR3 reads TGTGCCAGCAGCTACCGCGGGGAGGGGGAGACCCAGTACTTC. Translating gives CASSYRGEGETQYF.

V usage is TRBV6-4 and J usage is TRBJ2-2; 10 bases fit TRBD2. V was pared by 5 bases and J by 5 bases, with 8 bases of the junction left unmatched. Germline V gene sequence: CDR1 MRHNA, CDR2 SNTAGT. The CDR3 consists of 16 residues. Here the CDR3 reads CASSPSSGSGTGELFF. The CDR3 region has the DNA TGTGCCAGCAGTCCATCTAGCGGGAGCGGGACCGGGGAGCTGTTTTTT.

The chain couples TRBV27 to TRBJ2-5, with TRBD2 matching 11 bases. Germline loops: CDR1 MNHEY, CDR2 SMNVEV (reference sequence). The ends lost 6 bases at V and 4 bases at J; junction bases unmatched: 7. The CDR3 spans 15 residues. This CDR3 is CASRGLAGGGETQYF. The CDR3, as DNA: TGTGCCAGCAGGGGCCTAGCGGGAGGTGGAGAGACCCAGTACTTC.

This chain joins TRBV11-2 and TRBJ2-2; D gene ambiguous. The germline V gene has CDR1 SGHAT and CDR2 FQNNGV. CDR3 size: 15 residues. V gave up 0 bases and J gave up 7 bases, with 12 bases separating them. The DNA of the CDR3 is TGTGCCAGCAGCTTAGAATTCGTCGGGTTCGGGGAGCTGTTTTTT. Its translation: CASSLEFVGFGELFF.

This chain joins TRBV7-9 and TRBJ2-7; TRBD2 matches at 9 bases. V shed 4 bases, J shed 4 bases, and the junction held 8 bases outside the gene matches. This CDR3 has 15 amino acids. Germline CDR1 SEHNR, CDR2 FQNEAQ (reference sequence). The CDR3 loop is CASSYLAGSGYEQYF. The CDR3 DNA is TGTGCCAGCAGCTACCTAGCGGGAAGCGGGTACGAGCAGTACTTC.